Listed here are 13 T cell receptor beta chains from one sample, sequenced in a study of shared clonotypes between healthy human individuals. Sequenced by immunoSEQ multiplex PCR; TCRdb stores in-frame clones only, minus some. The sample carries 600,000 to 800,000 clones, just under 75% recorded once. Sequenced: memory CD4+ T cells sorted from blood. As for subset: CD45RA-negative fraction. These receptors all come from a woman in her thirties in good health.

The chain recombines TRBV27 with TRBJ2-7, with D hard to call. CDR3 length equals 14 residues. Between the trimmed V and J ends, which lost 7 bases and 5 bases, there was a span of 18 bases. The germline V gene has CDR1 MNHEY and CDR2 SMNVEV (reference sequence). The CDR3, as DNA: TGTGCCAGCAAGAATTGGCGCCGAGGTGACGAGCAGTACTTC. Its protein product is CASKNWRRGDEQYF.

This clone was seen just once. The chain joins TRBV19 to TRBJ2-1, with TRBD2 as a possible D gene (5 bases). V lost 5 bases to trimming and J lost 10 bases, with 15 bases between them. Germline-derived CDR1 and CDR2 are LNHDA and SQIVND (reference sequence). The length of the CDR3 is 13 residues. The CDR3 reads CASSPRAPGEQFF. The CDR3, as DNA: TGTGCCAGTAGTCCTCGGGCGCCGGGAGAGCAGTTCTTC.

This clone was found a few times. The rearrangement links TRBV7-8 to TRBJ2-7; 7 nucleotides match TRBD2. The length of the CDR3 is 15 residues. V dropped 1 base and J dropped 1; count of bases not matched to a gene: 4. The germline gives CDR1 SGHVS, CDR2 FQNEAQ. The CDR3 is CASSLVPGGSYEQYF. The CDR3 DNA is TGTGCCAGCAGCTTAGTGCCCGGGGGGTCCTACGAGCAGTACTTC.

The V call is TRBV11-2, the J call TRBJ2-2; D gene unclear. CDR1 and CDR2 (germline): SGHAT, FQNNGV. This CDR3 has 12 residues. The V and J ends lost 0 bases and 7 bases respectively, with 3 bases between them. For the CDR3, the DNA is TGTGCCAGCAGCTTAGACGTCGGGGAGCTGTTTTTT. Translated, it gives CASSLDVGELFF. The variable domain in full, completed from reference TRBV11-2 and TRBJ2-2, reads EAGVAQSPRYKIIEKRQSVAFWCNPISGHATLYWYQQILGQGPKLLIQFQNNGVVDDSQLPKDRFSAERLKGVDSTLKIQPAKLEDSAVYLCASSLDVGELFFGEGSRLTVL.

This clone has just a few counts. The gene calls are TRBV18 and TRBJ2-5; tentative D call: TRBD2 (6 bases). Germline CDR1 and CDR2: KGHSH and LQKENI. Trimming stripped 1 base from V and 2 bases from J, with 11 bases between. This CDR3 is 15 amino acids long. CDR3 region: CASSPREAAQETQYF. The CDR3 coding sequence is TGTGCCAGCTCACCACGGGAGGCAGCACAAGAGACCCAGTACTTC.

The table lists this clone with many counts. The V gene is TRBV14, the J gene TRBJ2-5; 8 positions match TRBD2. V lost 1 base, J lost 2 bases, and 9 bases stayed unmatched. The CDR3 sequence is 17 residues long. Germline CDR1 is SGHDN and CDR2 is FVKESK. The CDR3, as DNA: TGTGCCAGCAGCCAAGGCTTACTAGCGGCCTCACAAGAGACCCAGTACTTC. It yields the protein CASSQGLLAASQETQYF.

This clone was found many times. The chain is built from TRBV7-8 and TRBJ2-7, with 7 nucleotides matching TRBD1. Trimming cost V 4 bases and J 3 bases; bases outside gene matches: 9. The CDR3 spans 15 residues. Germline V gene sequence: CDR1 SGHVS, CDR2 FQNEAQ. The CDR3 protein is CASSSRTGLNYEQYF. The CDR3 nucleotides read TGTGCCAGCAGCTCGAGGACAGGACTTAACTACGAGCAGTACTTC.

This clone showed up just once. The chain combines TRBV7-9 with TRBJ1-1, with unresolved D. Trimming shortened V by 3 bases and J by 0 bases, and 17 bases separated the two germline ends. Germline V lookup: CDR1 SEHNR, CDR2 FQNEAQ (reference sequence). CDR3 size: 17 residues. Here the CDR3 reads CASSLTPTRLMNTEAFF. CDR3 DNA: TGTGCCAGCAGCTTGACGCCTACTCGTCTGATGAACACTGAAGCTTTCTTT.

This sequence joins TRBV4-2 and TRBJ2-7; 10 bases fit TRBD1. V dropped 1 base and J dropped 7; count of bases not matched to a gene: 7. Per germline, CDR1 LGHNA and CDR2 YNFKEQ. This CDR3 is built from 15 residues. CDR3 amino acids: CASSQGTGGTGEQYF. In DNA form, the CDR3 reads TGTGCCAGCAGCCAAGGGACAGGGGGGACGGGAGAGCAGTACTTC.

This sequence joins TRBV10-3 and TRBJ1-2; no reliable D call. This CDR3 region has 13 residues. Deletions cut 2 bases from V and 5 bases from J, with 9 bases between. Germline V lookup: CDR1 ENHRY, CDR2 SYGVKD. The chain's CDR3 is CAISEPPVYGYTF. Here the CDR3 DNA reads TGTGCCATCAGTGAGCCCCCGGTTTATGGCTACACCTTC.

CDR3 protein: CASSEGAGVGLEQYF. The DNA of the CDR3 is TGTGCCAGCTCAGAGGGGGCGGGAGTCGGTCTCGAGCAGTACTTC. The V gene is TRBV18, the J gene TRBJ2-7, with D perhaps given as TRBD1 or TRBD2 (7 bases each). CDR1 and CDR2 from the germline V gene are KGHSH and LQKENI. Deletions cut 5 bases from V and 6 bases from J, with 20 bases between. The CDR3 has 15 residues.

This clone was detected once. V gene TRBV5-1 combines with J gene TRBJ2-5; 9 nucleotides agree with TRBD1. The CDR3 sequence is 15 residues long. CDR1 SGHRS and CDR2 YFSETQ come from the germline V gene. Germline trimming cut 1 base from V and 2 bases from J; bases unmatched to any gene: 3. CDR3 sequence reads: CASSLTGGRQETQYF. CDR3 DNA: TGCGCCAGCAGCTTGACAGGGGGCCGACAAGAGACCCAGTACTTC.

J is TRBJ2-7 and V is TRBV4-1; TRBD2 matches at 11 bases. Per the germline V gene, CDR1 is MGHRA and CDR2 is YSYEKL. J lost 2 bases, V lost 3 bases, and 6 bases had no gene match. CDR3 length: 16 residues. The CDR3 here is CASSQEPGLAAYEQYF. The CDR3 DNA follows: TGCGCCAGCAGCCAGGAACCGGGACTAGCGGCCTACGAGCAGTACTTC.